This entry lists 10 T cell receptor beta chains sequenced from one sample in a study of OX40 agonist ivuxolimab in advanced cancers. TCRdb's table, derived via immunoSEQ multiplex PCR, lists solely in-frame clones and lacks some. The sample includes about 59,000 clones, approximately 84% of them seen just once. Sequencing was performed on CD4+ or CD8+ T cells sorted from blood, taken in a trial of the OX40 agonist ivuxolimab. Receptors originate from an adult with an advanced solid tumor such as melanoma, head and neck, liver or kidney cancer.

The chain recombines TRBV6-5 with TRBJ1-5; TRBD1 matches 7 bases. The CDR3 runs to 13 residues. The junction had 6 bases not matched to a gene; V was cut back by 5 bases and J by 8 bases. Looked up from germline, CDR1 is MNHEY and CDR2 is SVGAGI. DNA of the CDR3: TGTGCCAGCAGTAGACAGGGATCAGAGCCCCAGCATTTT. The encoded protein is CASSRQGSEPQHF.

V is TRBV28 and J is TRBJ2-7, with D hard to call. CDR1 MDHEN and CDR2 SYDVKM come from the germline V gene. Between the trimmed V and J ends, which lost 8 bases and 2 bases, there was a span of 10 bases. The CDR3 runs 12 residues. The CDR3 nucleotides are TGTGCCAGCGAAACGGCAGCCTACGAGCAGTACTTC. It is translated as CASETAAYEQYF.

This chain uses TRBV15 with TRBJ2-7, with TRBD2 matching 7 bases. Germline values: CDR1 LNHNV, CDR2 YYDKDF (reference sequence). This CDR3 has 14 amino acids. After removal of 1 base from V and 5 bases from J, the junction contained 5 bases not matched to a gene. CDR3 coding DNA: TGTGCCACCAGCAGAGTGGGGAGGGCCGACGAGCAGTACTTC. This gives the protein CATSRVGRADEQYF.

The rearrangement links TRBV12-5 to TRBJ2-2, with D perhaps TRBD1 (6 bases). From germline, CDR1 is LGHNT and CDR2 FRNRAP. V dropped 0 bases and J dropped 3 bases, with 8 bases sitting between them. The CDR3 consists of 15 residues. The DNA for the CDR3 is TGTGCTAGTGGTTTGGTACAGGGTGACACCGGGGAGCTGTTTTTT. Its protein is CASGLVQGDTGELFF.

This rearrangement joins TRBV19 to TRBJ2-3; maybe TRBD2 (6 bases). CDR1 and CDR2 from the germline V gene are LNHDA and SQIVND (reference sequence). Trimming took off 5 bases at V and 5 bases at J, with 8 bases between the two ends. The CDR3 contains 12 residues. CDR3 region: CASSSRGDTQYF. The CDR3 DNA sequence: TGTGCCAGTAGTTCGCGGGGAGATACGCAGTATTTT.

The rearrangement links TRBV5-1 to TRBJ1-5, with D uncertain. Trimming took off 4 bases at V and 7 bases at J, with 15 bases between the two ends. The CDR3 is made up of 14 amino acids. Germline V gives CDR1 SGHRS, CDR2 YFSETQ. CDR3 sequence (DNA): TGCGCCAGCAGCGCGGGAGGGCAAGGCCAGCCCCAGCATTTT. It encodes CASSAGGQGQPQHF.

The chain carries TRBV2 and TRBJ1-2; D is unresolved. The CDR3 loop spans 15 amino acids. Looked up from germline, CDR1 is SNHLY and CDR2 is FYNNEI. The V end was cut by 9 bases, the J end by 4 bases, with 21 bases between. The CDR3 loop reads CARGRAPVSGYGYTF. In DNA, the CDR3 is TGTGCCAGAGGCCGGGCACCCGTTTCGGGCTATGGCTACACCTTC.

The chain recombines TRBV19 with TRBJ2-7; D is possibly TRBD1 or TRBD2 (6 bases each). The CDR3 is made up of 15 amino acids. V lost 6 bases and J 2 bases, leaving 17 bases between the germline ends. Per the germline V gene, CDR1 is LNHDA and CDR2 is SQIVND (reference sequence). The CDR3 sequence: CASRQGGYGAYEQYF. CDR3 DNA: TGTGCCAGTAGGCAAGGGGGGTACGGCGCCTACGAGCAGTACTTC.

This chain connects TRBV18 to TRBJ2-7; TRBD1 might be the D (5 bases). Trimming cost V 3 bases and J 2 bases, with 14 bases left between them. Germline assignment: CDR1 KGHSH and CDR2 LQKENI. The CDR3 extends over 15 amino acids. This CDR3 is CASSPPTAGTYEQYF. DNA for the CDR3: TGTGCCAGCTCACCCCCCACGGCAGGGACCTACGAGCAGTACTTC.

This clone was seen only a few times. The V call is TRBV5-1, the J call TRBJ1-3; a possible D gene is TRBD1 (5 bases). V was clipped by 2 bases and J by 4 bases, with 13 bases between them. The CDR3 has 15 residues. Per germline, CDR1 SGHRS and CDR2 YFSETQ. The CDR3 reads CASSFDQGYGNTIYF. The DNA for the CDR3 is TGCGCCAGCAGCTTTGATCAGGGCTACGGAAACACCATATATTTT.